What follows are 9 T cell receptor beta chains derived from one specimen sequenced in a study of molecular identifiers for immune sequencing clone quantification. TCRdb reanalysed the PCR reads using MiXCR and keeps one entry per CDR3 protein. The sample includes about 640,000 distinct CDR3 sequences, 15% to 20% of them seen just once. The sequenced sample was naive CD8+ T cells from blood, with Jurkat cell RNA spiked in. Subset described: FACS-sorted CD8+CD4-CCR7+CD45RA+ naive T cells. Source of these receptors: a human donor in good health. Some libraries in this study had Jurkat cell RNA spiked in.

There are many counts of this clonotype. This CDR3 is CASSPTGAGSDQPQHF. The CDR3 nucleotides read TGTGCCAGCAGCCCCACGGGTGCGGGGTCAGATCAGCCCCAGCATTTT. The V gene is TRBV7-9, the J gene TRBJ1-5; no reliable D call. The germline CDR1 and CDR2 sequences are SEHNR and FQNEAQ (reference sequence). Between the trimmed V and J ends, which lost 5 bases and 5 bases, there was a span of 19 bases. The CDR3 is made up of 16 amino acids.

This clonotype was found many times. V gene TRBV12-3 or TRBV12-4 combines with J gene TRBJ2-1; D is perhaps TRBD2 (5 bases). V shed 8 bases and J shed 8 bases, with 13 bases lying between them. The CDR3 covers 12 residues. This CDR3 is CASGLAGYEQFF. In nucleotides, the CDR3 is TGTGCCAGCGGGCTAGCTGGGTATGAGCAGTTCTTC.

This clonotype came up a few times. The chain couples TRBV12-3 or TRBV12-4 to TRBJ1-2, with D possibly TRBD1 on 5 matching bases. The CDR3 is 14 residues long. V was clipped by 7 bases and J by 7 bases, with 19 bases between them. CDR3 amino acids: CASNSGTQAGGYTF. CDR3 bases: TGTGCCAGCAATTCCGGGACCCAAGCCGGTGGCTACACCTTC.

This clonotype was picked up many times. The gene calls are TRBV29-1 and TRBJ1-1, with D tentatively TRBD1 (5 bases). Germline CDR1 reads SQVTM; CDR2 reads ANQGSEA. The V end was cut by 2 bases, the J end by 0 bases, with 7 bases between. The CDR3 runs to 13 residues. CDR3 amino acids: CSVERGMNTEAFF. In DNA form, the CDR3 reads TGCAGCGTTGAAAGGGGAATGAACACTGAAGCTTTCTTT.

This clonotype occurred many times. The chain links TRBV12-3 or TRBV12-4 to TRBJ2-3, with a tentative D call TRBD1 (6 bases). The V end was cut by 4 bases, the J end by 2 bases, with 13 bases between. CDR3 size: 15 residues. The CDR3 is CASSSLGQHTDTQYF. The CDR3 DNA reads TGTGCCAGCAGTTCCTTAGGACAGCACACAGATACGCAGTATTTT.

V and J are TRBV20-1 and TRBJ2-5; 11 bases are a match to TRBD2. J was trimmed by 1 base and V by 2 bases; bases with no gene match: 3. From germline, CDR1 is DFQATT and CDR2 SNEGSKA (reference sequence). The CDR3 consists of 15 residues. The CDR3 coding sequence is TGCAGTGCTAGACTAGCGGGAGGAATCCAAGAGACCCAGTACTTC. Its translation is CSARLAGGIQETQYF.

About this clonotype: This may be a read error: a much more frequent sequence differs by one nucleotide. The chain couples TRBV5-4 to TRBJ2-7; 7 positions match TRBD1. Per the germline V gene, CDR1 is SGHNT and CDR2 is YYREEE (reference sequence). The CDR3 sequence is 14 residues long. The CDR3 bases are TGTGCCGGCAGCAACCGGGACAGAACCTACGAGCAGTACTTC. Translated: CAGSNRDRTYEQYF.

This clonotype was counted many times. This chain uses TRBV29-1 with TRBJ1-1; D ambiguous. Germline V CDR1 and CDR2: SQVTM, ANQGSEA. V lost 5 bases to trimming and J lost 4 bases, with 17 bases between them. There are 14 residues in the CDR3. CDR3 sequence (DNA): TGCAGCGTTTTTGGTTCCGGGTTGGGCACTGAAGCTTTCTTT. Amino acid sequence: CSVFGSGLGTEAFF.

As to this clonotype: A read error may explain this, as a much larger clone is one base away. The chain is built from TRBV15 and TRBJ1-5, with TRBD1 as a possible D gene (5 bases). Germline lookup yields CDR1 LNHNV and CDR2 YYDKDF (reference sequence). The length of the CDR3 is 15 residues. CDR3 loop: CATSGDLGGNQPQHF. CDR3 nucleotide sequence: TGTGCCACCAGCGGAGATTTGGGGGGCAATCAGCCCCAGCATTTT.